This T cell receptor (beta chain) appears in the sequencing data of a study of OX40 agonist ivuxolimab in advanced cancers. Study context: Anti-PD-1, anti-PD-L1 or anti-CTLA-4 therapy given earlier was allowed, and 40% had some.

The method was immunoSEQ multiplex PCR; TCRdb's version includes in-frame clones alone and lacks a portion of them. The sample carries about 70,000 clones, roughly 88% recorded once. The material was CD4+ or CD8+ T cells sorted from blood, obtained in a trial of the OX40 agonist ivuxolimab. The clonotype originates from an adult with an advanced solid tumor such as melanoma, head and neck, liver or kidney cancer.

The CDR3 DNA reads TGTGCCTGGAGTGTACGCCTAGCGGGTAGGGGTGGCGGGGAGCTGTTTTTT. It codes for CAWSVRLAGRGGGELFF. The J gene is TRBJ2-2, the V gene TRBV30; 8 nucleotides align to TRBD2. Trimming removed 0 bases from V and 7 bases from J; junction bases left unmatched: 13. CDR1 is GTSNPN, CDR2 SVGIG, per germline (reference sequence). This CDR3 has 17 amino acids. Combining the CDR3 with reference TRBV30 and TRBJ2-2 gives the whole variable domain SQTIHQWPATLVQPVGSPLSLECTVEGTSNPNLYWYRQAAGRGLQLLFYSVGIGQISSEVPQNLSASRPQDRQFILSSKKLLLSDSGFYLCAWSVRLAGRGGGELFFGEGSRLTVL.